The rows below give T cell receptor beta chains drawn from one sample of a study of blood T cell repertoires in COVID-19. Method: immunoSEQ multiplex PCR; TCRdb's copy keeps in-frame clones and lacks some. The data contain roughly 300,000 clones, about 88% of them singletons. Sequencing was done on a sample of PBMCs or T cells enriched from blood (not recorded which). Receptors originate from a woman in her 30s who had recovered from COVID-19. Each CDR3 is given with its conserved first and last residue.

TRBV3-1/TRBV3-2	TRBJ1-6	CASSRGQGGSPLHF
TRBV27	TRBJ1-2	CASSAQTGHGYGYTF
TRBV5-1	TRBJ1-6	CASSYMPGRERVSPLHF
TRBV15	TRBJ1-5	CATSPAGGNQPQHF
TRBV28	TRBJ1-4	CASSLPTGANEKLFF
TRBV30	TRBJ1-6	CAWRGRGSSYNSPLHF
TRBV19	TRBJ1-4	CASSGGRLLNEKLFF
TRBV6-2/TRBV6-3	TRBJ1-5	CASSYSYQPQHF
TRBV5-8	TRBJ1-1	CASSFGQDVRAFF
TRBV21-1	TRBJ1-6	CASSRQTGPNSPLHF
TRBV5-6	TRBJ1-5	CASSARGFSNQPQHF
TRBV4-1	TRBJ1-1	CASSQQGTEAFF
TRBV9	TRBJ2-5	CASSRGEETQYF
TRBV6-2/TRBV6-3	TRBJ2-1	CASSLAGGPYNEQFF
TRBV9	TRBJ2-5	CASNQLAGPQETQYF
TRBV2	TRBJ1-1	CATPPLGGEAFF
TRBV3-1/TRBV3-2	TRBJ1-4	CASSQDGGYATNEKLFF
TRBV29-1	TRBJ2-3	CSVVEQGAGDTQYF
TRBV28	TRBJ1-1	CASQLNTEAFF
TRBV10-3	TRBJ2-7	CAIIAGSGEQYF
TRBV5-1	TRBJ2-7	CASSLDRGPSEQYF
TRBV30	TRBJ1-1	CAWSAGVNTEAFF
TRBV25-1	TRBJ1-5	CASRASGAQHF
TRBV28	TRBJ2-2	CASSYRGGFGSGELFF
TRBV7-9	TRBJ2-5	CASTSRGQLQETQYF
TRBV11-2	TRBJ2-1	CASSSNRGKTYNEQFF
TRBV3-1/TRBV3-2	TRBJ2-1	CASSQERPAKGDNEQFF
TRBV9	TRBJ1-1	CASSVDSYTEAFF
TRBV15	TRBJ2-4	CATSGGQGSPEIQYF
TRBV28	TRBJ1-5	CASSTLDRERQPQHF
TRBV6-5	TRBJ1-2	CASSLGPGGYTF
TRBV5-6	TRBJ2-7	CASSKSGSYEQYF
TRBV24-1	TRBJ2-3	CATSRGGGAADTQYF
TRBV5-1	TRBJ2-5	CASSRQGGQGETQYF
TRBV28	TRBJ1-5	CASSLMSGRGNQPQHF
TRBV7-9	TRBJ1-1	CASSFGQGVGEAFF
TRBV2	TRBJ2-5	CASTWGTGADQETQYF
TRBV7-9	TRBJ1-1	CASSLTGDTEAFF
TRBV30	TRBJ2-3	CALRGARGQGAGDTQYF
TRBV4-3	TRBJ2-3	CASSQSQARTDTQYF
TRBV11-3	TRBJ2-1	CASSPPPGQGNNEQFF
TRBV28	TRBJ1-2	CASSSTINRTHRPGYTF
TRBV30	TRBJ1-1	CAWSVAQGYANTEAFF
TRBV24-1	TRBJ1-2	CATSDPGTGEAYGYTF
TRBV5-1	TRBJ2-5	CASSLATAQETQYF